The 27 T cell receptor beta chains given below trace back to one sample, sequenced in a study of T cell repertoires in cytomegalovirus infection (dated by TCRdb to about 2019). The sequencer listed for this sample is Illumina HiSeq 1500. Using fastp at Q25 and MiXCR, TCRdb reprocessed the public reads and kept productive beta chains. Every entry covers one CDR3 protein and lists the most common genes and DNA from its rows. In this sample the table shows some 600,000 distinct CDR3 sequences, approximately 24% of which occur a single time. The ten largest clones add up to around 7.6% of the sample. The sequenced material came from CD8+ T cells from PBMCs. Source of these receptors: a human donor in good health (CMV status not recorded). Some clones in this sample may be carry-over from other donors' samples.

This clonotype was detected a few times. This chain connects TRBV9 to TRBJ2-7, with a tentative D call TRBD1 (7 bases). The CDR3 has 14 amino acids. The germline V gene encodes CDR1 SGDLS and CDR2 YYNGEE. Trimming left V 2 bases short and J 3 bases short, with 12 bases between. CDR3 nucleotides: TGTGCCAGCAGCGTCACAGGGGAGGTCTACGAGCAGTACTTC. It yields the protein CASSVTGEVYEQYF.

In this sample, this clonotype turned up a few times. The chain uses TRBV28 and TRBJ1-2, with D maybe TRBD1 (5 bases). V lost 8 bases and J lost 5, with 15 bases in between. The length of the CDR3 is 13 residues. Germline-derived CDR1 and CDR2 are MDHEN and SYDVKM. CDR3 region: CASGARGKYGYTF. The CDR3 region has the DNA TGTGCCAGCGGGGCCCGGGGGAAATATGGCTACACCTTC.

This chain connects TRBV2 to TRBJ1-2; 7 bases are shared with TRBD1. V trimming: 2 bases; J trimming: 1 base; junction bases outside the gene matches: 7. The CDR3 loop spans 16 amino acids. Germline V gene sequence: CDR1 SNHLY, CDR2 FYNNEI. As DNA, the CDR3 is TGTGCCAGCAGTGAACTCGGGACAGATCTTAACTATGGCTACACCTTC. Residues: CASSELGTDLNYGYTF.

This clonotype was seen ten or more times. This rearrangement joins TRBV6-4 to TRBJ2-1; TRBD2 agrees at 10 bases. In germline, CDR1 is MRHNA, CDR2 SNTAGT. V dropped 5 bases and J dropped 7; count of bases not matched to a gene: 2. The CDR3 is 13 amino acids. In DNA form, the CDR3 reads TGTGCCAGCAGTAGGACTAGCGGTAATGAGCAGTTCTTC. It encodes CASSRTSGNEQFF.

This clonotype was detected many times. The DNA of the CDR3 is TGTGCCAGCAGCTTGGGGACAGGGATCAATCAGCCCCAGCATTTT. Protein: CASSLGTGINQPQHF. J is TRBJ1-5 and V is TRBV7-9; the match to TRBD1 covers 9 bases. The CDR3 runs 15 residues. J lost 3 bases, V lost 3 bases, and 3 bases had no gene match. Germline CDR1 is SEHNR and CDR2 is FQNEAQ (reference sequence).

This clonotype was detected ten times or more. This chain uses TRBV7-9 with TRBJ1-1; D is ambiguous. CDR1 is SEHNR and CDR2 is FQNEAQ in the germline V gene (reference sequence). The CDR3 has 14 amino acids. V was trimmed by 4 bases and J by 0 bases, leaving 9 bases between them. The CDR3 DNA follows: TGTGCCAGCAGCTCACAAGGGTTGAACACTGAAGCTTTCTTT. Amino acids: CASSSQGLNTEAFF. The full variable domain, rest sourced from reference TRBV7-9 and TRBJ1-1, is DTGVSQNPRHKITKRGQNVTFRCDPISEHNRLYWYRQTLGQGPEFLTYFQNEAQLEKSRLLSDRFSAERPKGSFSTLEIQRTEQGDSAMYLCASSSQGLNTEAFFGQGTRLTVV.

The V and J genes are TRBV4-1 and TRBJ2-1; the D call may be TRBD1 or TRBD2 (6 bases each). With 0 bases removed from V and 9 bases from J, the gap between germline ends came to 15 bases. CDR3 length: 15 residues. The germline V gene encodes CDR1 MGHRA and CDR2 YSYEKL. The chain's CDR3 is CASSQDFSGASEQFF. Written as DNA, the CDR3 is TGCGCCAGCAGCCAAGATTTTTCGGGGGCGAGTGAGCAGTTCTTC.

The chain carries TRBV12-3 or TRBV12-4 and TRBJ2-1; D is undetermined. Trimming left V 2 bases short and J 3 bases short, with 14 bases between. The CDR3 spans 16 residues. CDR3 amino acids: CASSLPFFLVYNEQFF. The CDR3 nucleotides read TGTGCCAGCAGTTTACCTTTTTTCCTTGTCTACAATGAGCAGTTCTTC.

This clonotype appeared many times. The chain employs TRBV7-9 and TRBJ1-1, with D maybe TRBD1 (5 bases). The V end lost 8 bases, the J end lost 7 bases, and 11 bases lay between the germline ends. Germline CDR1 is SEHNR and CDR2 is FQNEAQ (reference sequence). The CDR3 spans 11 residues. Here the CDR3 reads CASSGYFEAFF. CDR3 bases: TGTGCCAGCTCAGGGTACTTTGAAGCTTTCTTT.

This chain joins TRBV6-5 and TRBJ2-1; D not certain. With 2 bases removed from V and 8 bases from J, the gap between germline ends came to 13 bases. Germline V gene lookup returns CDR1 MNHEY and CDR2 SVGAGI. The CDR3 extends over 14 amino acids. The DNA for the CDR3 is TGTGCCAGCAGTTACCTATCGTCGGAGTATGAGCAGTTCTTC. Protein sequence: CASSYLSSEYEQFF.

This clonotype was counted between two and nine times. The chain links TRBV25-1 to TRBJ2-2; unclear D gene. V was cut by 7 bases and J by 8 bases, with 14 bases left in between. CDR3 length equals 13 residues. From germline, CDR1 is MGHDK and CDR2 SYGVNS. In DNA form, the CDR3 reads TGTGCCAGCACCCACTCAAGTTTTGGGGAGCTGTTTTTT. Amino acid sequence: CASTHSSFGELFF.

There are many counts of this clonotype. The chain is built from TRBV7-2 and TRBJ2-3, with TRBD2 matching 15 bases. The V segment lost 4 bases and the J segment 2 bases; nucleotides outside the gene matches: 4. The CDR3 has 17 amino acids. The germline V gene has CDR1 SGHTA and CDR2 FQGNSA. CDR3 protein: CASSWTSGGVLTDTQYF. In DNA, the CDR3 is TGTGCCAGCAGCTGGACTAGCGGGGGGGTCCTCACAGATACGCAGTATTTT.

This chain links TRBV7-9 with TRBJ1-1, with D perhaps TRBD1 (5 bases). The CDR3 has 15 residues. V was cut by 3 bases and J by 1 base, with 12 bases left in between. Germline V gives CDR1 SEHNR, CDR2 FQNEAQ (reference sequence). CDR3 bases: TGTGCCAGCAGCTTCTTGACAGAGCCGAACACTGAAGCTTTCTTT. Protein: CASSFLTEPNTEAFF. Full variable domain (remainder filled in from reference TRBV7-9 and TRBJ1-1): DTGVSQNPRHKITKRGQNVTFRCDPISEHNRLYWYRQTLGQGPEFLTYFQNEAQLEKSRLLSDRFSAERPKGSFSTLEIQRTEQGDSAMYLCASSFLTEPNTEAFFGQGTRLTVV.

This clonotype was found a few times. The rearrangement links TRBV12-3 or TRBV12-4 to TRBJ2-7; 7 positions agree with TRBD1. V lost 4 bases to trimming and J lost 1 base; unmatched junction nucleotides: 10. This CDR3 contains 16 residues. For the CDR3, the DNA is TGTGCCAGCAGTTCCTTAACTCACAGGGGTTCCTACGAGCAGTACTTC. Translated: CASSSLTHRGSYEQYF.

This clonotype has a count of ten or more. The chain uses TRBV28 and TRBJ2-3; D possibly matches TRBD1 or TRBD2 (5 bases each). Trimming took off 5 bases at V and 6 bases at J, with 18 bases between the two ends. Germline CDR1 is MDHEN and CDR2 is SYDVKM. This CDR3 is built from 15 residues. In DNA, the CDR3 is TGTGCCAGCAGTCCCGGGACGGACATAGTGGATACGCAGTATTTT. Translation: CASSPGTDIVDTQYF. Drawing the rest from reference TRBV28 and TRBJ2-3, the complete variable domain is DVKVTQSSRYLVKRTGEKVFLECVQDMDHENMFWYRQDPGLGLRLIYFSYDVKMKEKGDIPEGYSVSREKKERFSLILESASTNQTSMYLCASSPGTDIVDTQYFGPGTRLTVL.

This chain uses TRBV19 with TRBJ2-7; 8 positions agree with TRBD1. This CDR3 region has 13 residues. Germline loops: CDR1 LNHDA, CDR2 SQIVND (reference sequence). V gave up 10 bases and J gave up 3 bases; unmatched junction bases: 8. The CDR3 is CATATGQGYEQYV. CDR3 bases: TGTGCCACCGCGACCGGACAGGGCTACGAGCAGTACGTC.

This clonotype was seen a few times. The chain recombines TRBV10-3 with TRBJ2-1; perhaps TRBD1 as D (6 bases). In germline, CDR1 is ENHRY, CDR2 SYGVKD. The CDR3 is 13 residues long. Trimming shortened V by 11 bases and J by 7 bases, and 18 bases separated the two germline ends. CDR3 loop: CASGAPLGNEQFF. The CDR3 DNA sequence: TGTGCCTCAGGGGCGCCCTTAGGAAATGAGCAGTTCTTC.

This sequence joins TRBV6-2 or TRBV6-3 and TRBJ1-6; D remains unclear. Per germline, CDR1 MNHEY and CDR2 SVGEGT. The V end lost 4 bases, the J end lost 4 bases, and 8 bases lay between the germline ends. The CDR3 is made up of 14 amino acids. CDR3 in amino acids: CASSFRSYNSPLHF. In DNA form, the CDR3 reads TGTGCCAGCAGTTTTAGAAGTTATAATTCACCCCTCCACTTT.

Many counts were recorded for this clonotype. The rearrangement uses TRBV7-2 and TRBJ2-2; D is uncertain. The germline V gene encodes CDR1 SGHTA and CDR2 FQGNSA. This CDR3 comprises 16 residues. Trimming cost V 5 bases and J 5 bases, with 18 bases left between them. This CDR3 reads CASSLVPGRLTGELFF. Here the CDR3 DNA reads TGTGCCAGCAGCCTAGTTCCAGGTCGTTTGACCGGGGAGCTGTTTTTT.

This sequence joins TRBV28 and TRBJ1-3, with D uncertain. The CDR3 sequence is 13 residues long. V lost 7 bases to trimming and J lost 8 bases, with 15 bases between them. Germline V gene sequence: CDR1 MDHEN, CDR2 SYDVKM. As DNA, the CDR3 is TGTGCCAGCACCGAGCCACCCGGAGACACCATATATTTT. Translating it yields CASTEPPGDTIYF.

This clonotype has at least ten counts. The chain combines TRBV12-3 or TRBV12-4 with TRBJ2-5; 12 bases map to TRBD2. The CDR3 loop spans 15 amino acids. The J segment lost 1 base and the V segment lost 6 bases, leaving 3 bases of the junction unmatched. The CDR3 is CASSRLAGVQETQYF. The DNA of the CDR3 is TGTGCCAGCAGCAGACTAGCGGGGGTCCAAGAGACCCAGTACTTC.

Concerning this clonotype: At one end the junction does not follow the germline gene, possibly because of a read error. This chain links TRBV14 with TRBJ1-6; D is unresolved. The CDR3 extends over 16 amino acids. CDR1 is SGHDN, CDR2 FVKESK, per germline. The CDR3 nucleotides are TGTGTCAGCAGCCAACTCACGAGCTCCTATAATTCACCCCTCCACTTT. Translated, it gives CVSSQLTSSYNSPLHF.

The gene calls are TRBV7-6 and TRBJ1-4; 9 bases fit TRBD1. The CDR3 sequence is 15 residues long. The V segment lost 1 base and the J segment 6 bases; nucleotides outside the gene matches: 3. The germline CDR1 and CDR2 sequences are SGHVS and FNYEAQ. The CDR3 DNA is TGTGCCAGCAGCTTAGACGGGACAGGGCATGAAAAACTGTTTTTT. Protein product: CASSLDGTGHEKLFF.

This clonotype was counted only a few times. The V gene is TRBV5-6, the J gene TRBJ1-5; D gene unclear. The CDR3 consists of 15 residues. Germline V CDR1 and CDR2: SGHDT, YYEEEE. The V end lost 4 bases, the J end lost 4 bases, and 15 bases lay between the germline ends. The CDR3 is CASSPGWEKNQPQHF. The CDR3 DNA sequence: TGTGCCAGCAGCCCGGGGTGGGAAAAAAATCAGCCCCAGCATTTT.

In its sample, this clonotype was seen a few times. The V gene is TRBV27, the J gene TRBJ2-1; TRBD2 matches 7 bases. The CDR3 is 19 amino acids. Germline values: CDR1 MNHEY, CDR2 SMNVEV (reference sequence). Losses at the gene ends were 4 bases for V and 1 base for J; bases not matched to a gene: 16. CDR3 in amino acids: CASSSHPPDPSGSYNEQFF. For the CDR3, the DNA is TGTGCCAGCAGTTCCCACCCCCCAGATCCTAGCGGTTCCTACAATGAGCAGTTCTTC.

This clonotype was recorded at least ten times. This sequence joins TRBV7-2 and TRBJ2-1; D gene uncertain. V was shortened by 2 bases and J by 5 bases, with 13 bases between the two germline ends. There are 15 residues in the CDR3. CDR1 and CDR2 from the germline V gene are SGHTA and FQGNSA. The CDR3 DNA sequence: TGTGCCAGCAGCTTATCGGAAGGTTGGCACAATGAGCAGTTCTTC. Its protein product is CASSLSEGWHNEQFF.

This chain uses TRBV9 with TRBJ2-5, with D possibly being TRBD2 (5 bases). V was pared by 4 bases and J by 5 bases, with 18 bases between. From germline, CDR1 is SGDLS and CDR2 YYNGEE. The CDR3 is made up of 15 amino acids. CDR3 DNA sequence: TGTGCCAGCAGCCTCTCGGGGTATCACGCGGAGACCCAGTACTTC. Translation gives CASSLSGYHAETQYF.